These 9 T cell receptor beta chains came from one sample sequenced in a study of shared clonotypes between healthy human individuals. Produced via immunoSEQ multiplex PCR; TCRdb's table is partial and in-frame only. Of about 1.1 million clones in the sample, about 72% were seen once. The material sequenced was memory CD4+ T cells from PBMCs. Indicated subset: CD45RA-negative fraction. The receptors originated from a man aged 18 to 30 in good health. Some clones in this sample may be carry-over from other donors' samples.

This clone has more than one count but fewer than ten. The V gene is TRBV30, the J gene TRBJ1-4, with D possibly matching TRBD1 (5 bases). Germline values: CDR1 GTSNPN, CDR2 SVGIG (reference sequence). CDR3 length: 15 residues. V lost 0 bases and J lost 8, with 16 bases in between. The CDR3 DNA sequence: TGTGCCTGGAGTGTAGGGCCGAGGGGAGGGGAAAAACTGTTTTTT. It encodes CAWSVGPRGGEKLFF.

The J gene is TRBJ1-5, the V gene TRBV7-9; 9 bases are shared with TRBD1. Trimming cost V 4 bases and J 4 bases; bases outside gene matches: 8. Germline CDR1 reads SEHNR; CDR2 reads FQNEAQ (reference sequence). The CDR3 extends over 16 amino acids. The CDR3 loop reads CASSSRQGDRNQPQHF. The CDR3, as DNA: TGTGCCAGCAGCTCCAGACAGGGGGACCGAAATCAGCCCCAGCATTTT.

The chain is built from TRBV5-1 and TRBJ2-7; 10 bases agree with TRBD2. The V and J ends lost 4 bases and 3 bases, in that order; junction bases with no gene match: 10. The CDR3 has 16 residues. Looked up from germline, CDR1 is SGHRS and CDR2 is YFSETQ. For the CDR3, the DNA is TGCGCCAGCAGCCCAGAAGGGCCTAGCGGGAGCTACGAGCAGTACTTC. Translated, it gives CASSPEGPSGSYEQYF.

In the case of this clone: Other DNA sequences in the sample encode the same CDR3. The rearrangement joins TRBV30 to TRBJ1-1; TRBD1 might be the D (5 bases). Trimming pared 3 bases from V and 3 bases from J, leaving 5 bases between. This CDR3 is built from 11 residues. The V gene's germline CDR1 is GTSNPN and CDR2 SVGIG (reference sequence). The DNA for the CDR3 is TGTGCCTGGAGGGGGGACACTGAAGCTTTCTTT. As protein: CAWRGDTEAFF.

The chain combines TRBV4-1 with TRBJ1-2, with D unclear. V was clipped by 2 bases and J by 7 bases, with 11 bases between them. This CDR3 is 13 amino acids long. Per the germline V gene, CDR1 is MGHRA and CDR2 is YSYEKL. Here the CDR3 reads CASSQTSRSGYTF. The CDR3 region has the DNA TGCGCCAGCAGCCAAACGTCCCGGAGTGGCTACACCTTC.

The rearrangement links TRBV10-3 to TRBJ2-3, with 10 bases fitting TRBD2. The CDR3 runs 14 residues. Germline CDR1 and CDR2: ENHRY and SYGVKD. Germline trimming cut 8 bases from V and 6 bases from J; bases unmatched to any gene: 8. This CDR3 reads CAISTGLAPDTQYF. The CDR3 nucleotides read TGTGCCATCTCCACGGGACTAGCGCCCGATACGCAGTATTTT.

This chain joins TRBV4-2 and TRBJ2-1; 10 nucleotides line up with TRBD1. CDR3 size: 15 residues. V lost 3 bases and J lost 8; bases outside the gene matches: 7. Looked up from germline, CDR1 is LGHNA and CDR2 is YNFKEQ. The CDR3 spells CASSHSGQGEDEQFF. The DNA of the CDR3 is TGTGCCAGCAGCCACTCTGGACAGGGGGAGGATGAGCAGTTCTTC.

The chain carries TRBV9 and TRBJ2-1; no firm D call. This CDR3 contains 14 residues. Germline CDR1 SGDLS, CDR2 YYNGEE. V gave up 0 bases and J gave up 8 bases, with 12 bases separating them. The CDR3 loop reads CASSVEGAPDEQFF. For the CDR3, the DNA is TGTGCCAGCAGCGTAGAAGGAGCGCCCGATGAGCAGTTCTTC.

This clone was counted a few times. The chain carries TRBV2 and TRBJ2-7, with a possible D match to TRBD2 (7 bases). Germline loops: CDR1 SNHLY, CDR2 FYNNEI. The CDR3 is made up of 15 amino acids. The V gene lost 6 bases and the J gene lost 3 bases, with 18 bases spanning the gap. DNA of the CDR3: TGTGCCAGCAGAGGGGGGGCAGTGAGGTTCTACGAGCAGTACTTC. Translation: CASRGGAVRFYEQYF. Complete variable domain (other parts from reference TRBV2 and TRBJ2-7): EPEVTQTPSHQVTQMGQEVILRCVPISNHLYFYWYRQILGQKVEFLVSFYNNEISEKSEIFDDQFSVERPDGSNFTLKIRSTKLEDSAMYFCASRGGAVRFYEQYFGPGTRLTVT.